This is a list of T cell receptor beta chains from one sample in a study of blood T cell repertoires in COVID-19. Sequencing was performed with immunoSEQ multiplex PCR; in TCRdb, only in-frame clones are kept and a portion is missing. Among 55,000 to 70,000 clones listed, about 81% were seen once. The sample consisted of peripheral blood. The receptors come from a man of 80 years or more with acute or convalescent COVID-19. Both conserved end residues are part of each CDR3. The D gene is left open where the match is weak. Rows give clone size only sometimes, using once, few, many, or a class for an expanded clone.

v_gene	d_gene	j_gene	abundance	CDR3aa	CDR3nt
TRBV4-2	TRBD2	TRBJ2-5	-	CASSQGPGGSETQYF	TGTGCCAGCAGCCAAGGGCCCGGGGGGTCAGAGACCCAGTACTTC
TRBV5-6	TRBD2	TRBJ2-1	-	CASSRTSGDEQFF	TGTGCCAGCAGCCGGACTAGCGGTGATGAGCAGTTCTTC
TRBV6-5	-	TRBJ1-6	-	CATRREIGSPLHF	TGTGCCACCAGGAGGGAGATAGGTTCGCCCCTCCACTTT
TRBV29-1	-	TRBJ2-5	-	CSCSFEGTQYF	TGCAGCTGCAGTTTTGAGGGGACCCAGTACTTC
TRBV7-9	-	TRBJ1-2	-	CASTERGDGADGYTF	TGTGCCAGCACCGAGCGGGGGGACGGGGCCGATGGCTACACCTTC
TRBV7-9	TRBD1	TRBJ2-2	few	CATIWTGRTGELFF	TGTGCCACCATCTGGACAGGGCGAACCGGGGAGCTGTTTTTT
TRBV7-7	TRBD2	TRBJ2-1	-	CASSARLARTDEQFF	TGTGCTAGCAGCGCACGACTAGCGAGGACGGATGAGCAGTTCTTC
TRBV28	TRBD2	TRBJ2-2	few	CASSPGLAGAKRYTGELFF	TGTGCCAGCAGTCCGGGACTAGCGGGAGCTAAAAGGTACACCGGGGAGCTGTTTTTT
TRBV6-6	TRBD1	TRBJ1-1	-	CASNKDRVMNTEAFF	TGTGCCAGCAACAAGGACAGGGTAATGAACACTGAAGCTTTCTTT
TRBV7-2	-	TRBJ2-3	-	CASSLGQGDTQYF	TGTGCCAGCAGCTTAGGGCAGGGGGATACGCAGTATTTT
TRBV10-3	TRBD1	TRBJ2-2	-	CAISGDRGSGELFF	TGTGCCATCAGTGGTGACAGGGGCTCCGGGGAGCTGTTTTTT
TRBV6-5	TRBD1	TRBJ1-5	-	CASSRDRVQGQPQHF	TGTGCCAGCAGCCGAGACAGGGTTCAGGGTCAGCCCCAGCATTTT
TRBV25-1	-	TRBJ1-1	-	CASNSGSNTEAFF	TGTGCCAGCAACTCCGGGAGCAACACTGAAGCTTTCTTT
TRBV29-1	-	TRBJ1-4	-	CSAATDRSEKLFF	TGCAGCGCCGCGACAGACCGCTCGGAAAAACTGTTTTTT
TRBV28	TRBD2	TRBJ2-1	-	CASSLAGEGYNEQFF	TGTGCCAGCAGTTTAGCGGGAGAGGGGTACAATGAGCAGTTCTTC
TRBV6-5	TRBD1	TRBJ1-2	-	CASQGQATNYGYTF	TGTGCCAGCCAAGGACAGGCGACGAACTATGGCTACACCTTC
TRBV2	-	TRBJ2-2	-	CASRTGVNTGELFF	TGTGCCAGCCGAACGGGAGTAAACACCGGGGAGCTGTTTTTT
TRBV14	-	TRBJ2-5	-	CASSPHDRQETQYF	TGTGCCAGCAGCCCCCACGACAGGCAAGAGACCCAGTACTTC
TRBV18	-	TRBJ2-7	once	CASSPPASGSFKEREQYF	TGTGCCAGCTCACCACCAGCCAGCGGGTCTTTTAAGGAGCGAGAGCAGTACTTC
TRBV10-3	-	TRBJ1-4	once	CAISDRQNEKLFF	TGTGCCATCAGTGATAGACAGAATGAAAAACTGTTTTTT
TRBV2	-	TRBJ1-5	-	CASQGRGQPQHF	TGTGCCAGCCAGGGTAGAGGCCAGCCCCAGCATTTT
TRBV10-3	TRBD2	TRBJ2-1	few	CATGRGADNEQFF	TGTGCCACTGGGCGGGGGGCGGACAATGAGCAGTTCTTC
TRBV18	-	TRBJ2-3	-	CASSTTEINTQYF	TGTGCCAGCTCAACCACGGAGATAAATACGCAGTATTTT
TRBV7-2	TRBD2	TRBJ2-7	-	CASSPPREASYEQYF	TGTGCCAGCAGCCCCCCCCGGGAGGCATCCTACGAGCAGTACTTC
TRBV2	TRBD2	TRBJ2-1	-	CASRVGLAGSVGFF	TGTGCCAGCAGGGTGGGACTAGCGGGATCGGTAGGGTTCTTC
TRBV5-1	TRBD1	TRBJ1-1	-	CASSLEGGGLMNTEAFF	TGCGCCAGCAGCTTGGAAGGGGGCGGCTTGATGAACACTGAAGCTTTCTTT
TRBV19	TRBD1	TRBJ1-2	-	CASSVGTVKNYGYTF	TGTGCCAGTAGTGTCGGGACAGTGAAAAACTATGGCTACACCTTC